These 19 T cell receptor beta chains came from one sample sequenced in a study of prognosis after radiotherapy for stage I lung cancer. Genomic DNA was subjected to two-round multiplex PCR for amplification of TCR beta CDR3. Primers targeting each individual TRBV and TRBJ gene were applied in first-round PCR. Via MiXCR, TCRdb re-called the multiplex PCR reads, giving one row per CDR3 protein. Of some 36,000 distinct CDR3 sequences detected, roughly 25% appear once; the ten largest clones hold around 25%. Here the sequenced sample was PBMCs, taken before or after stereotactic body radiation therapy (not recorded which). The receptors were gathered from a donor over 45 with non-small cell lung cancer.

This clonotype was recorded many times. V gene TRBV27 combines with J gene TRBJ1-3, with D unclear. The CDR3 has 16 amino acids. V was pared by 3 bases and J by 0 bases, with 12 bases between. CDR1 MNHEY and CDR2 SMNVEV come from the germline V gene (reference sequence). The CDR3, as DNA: TGTGCCAGCAGTTTTACCGGAGCTACCTCTGGAAACACCATATATTTT. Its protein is CASSFTGATSGNTIYF.

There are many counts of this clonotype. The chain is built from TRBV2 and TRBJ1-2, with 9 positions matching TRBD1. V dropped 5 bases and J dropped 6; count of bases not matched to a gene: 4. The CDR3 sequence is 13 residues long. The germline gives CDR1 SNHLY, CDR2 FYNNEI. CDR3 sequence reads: CASSLQGADGYTF. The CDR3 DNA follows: TGTGCCAGCAGTTTACAGGGGGCGGATGGCTACACCTTC.

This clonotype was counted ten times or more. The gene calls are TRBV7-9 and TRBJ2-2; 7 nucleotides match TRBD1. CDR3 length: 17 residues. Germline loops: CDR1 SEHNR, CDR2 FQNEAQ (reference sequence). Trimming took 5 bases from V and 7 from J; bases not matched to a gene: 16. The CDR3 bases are TGTGCCAGCAGCCAAATCCGGGACAGCGATGGAAGCGGGGAGCTGTTTTTT. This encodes CASSQIRDSDGSGELFF.

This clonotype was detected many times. The CDR3 nucleotides are TGTGCCAGCAGTTTCAGACAGGGCACCTACAATGAGCAGTTCTTC. Its protein is CASSFRQGTYNEQFF. The gene calls are TRBV12-3 or TRBV12-4 and TRBJ2-1; 7 nucleotides agree with TRBD1. CDR3 length: 15 amino acids. V shed 3 bases, J shed 2 bases, and the junction held 4 bases outside the gene matches.

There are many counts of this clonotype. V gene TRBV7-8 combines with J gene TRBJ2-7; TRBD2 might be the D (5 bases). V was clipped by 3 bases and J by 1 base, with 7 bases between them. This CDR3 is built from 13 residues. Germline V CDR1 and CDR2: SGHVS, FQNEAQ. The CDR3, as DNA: TGTGCCAGCAGCTTCGGGGTTTCCTACGAGCAGTACTTC. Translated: CASSFGVSYEQYF. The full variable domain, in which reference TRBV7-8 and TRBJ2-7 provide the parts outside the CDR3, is GAGVSQSPRYKVAKRGQDVALRCDPISGHVSLFWYQQALGQGPEFLTYFQNEAQLDKSGLPSDRFFAERPEGSVSTLKIQRTQQEDSAVYLCASSFGVSYEQYFGPGTRLTVT.

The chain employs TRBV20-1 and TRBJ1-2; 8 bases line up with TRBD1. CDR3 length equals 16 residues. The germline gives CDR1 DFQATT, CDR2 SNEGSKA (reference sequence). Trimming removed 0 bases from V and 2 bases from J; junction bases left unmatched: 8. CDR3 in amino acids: CSARDAQTGANYGYTF. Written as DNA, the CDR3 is TGCAGTGCTAGAGACGCCCAGACAGGGGCAAACTATGGCTACACCTTC.

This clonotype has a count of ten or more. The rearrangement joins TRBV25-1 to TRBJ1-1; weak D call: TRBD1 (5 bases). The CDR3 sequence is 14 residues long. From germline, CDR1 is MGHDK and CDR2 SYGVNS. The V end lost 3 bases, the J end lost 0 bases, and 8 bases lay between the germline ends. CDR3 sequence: CASSDDSMNTEAFF. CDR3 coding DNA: TGTGCCAGCAGTGACGACAGCATGAACACTGAAGCTTTCTTT.

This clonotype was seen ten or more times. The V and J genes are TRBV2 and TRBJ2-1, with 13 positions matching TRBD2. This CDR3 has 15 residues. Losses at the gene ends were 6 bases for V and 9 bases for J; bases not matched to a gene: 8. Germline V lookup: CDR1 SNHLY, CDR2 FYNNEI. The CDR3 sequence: CASRRTSGSLGEQFF. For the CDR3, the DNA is TGTGCCAGCAGAAGGACTAGCGGGAGTTTAGGTGAGCAGTTCTTC.

The CDR3 here is CASNHGGDYGYTF. CDR3 DNA sequence: TGTGCCAGCAATCATGGGGGCGACTATGGCTACACCTTC. The chain employs TRBV2 and TRBJ1-2; tentative D call: TRBD1 (6 bases). The CDR3 covers 13 residues. The germline V and J ends were trimmed by 7 bases and 3 bases, with 12 bases remaining between them. The germline V gene encodes CDR1 SNHLY and CDR2 FYNNEI. The full variable domain, completed using reference TRBV2 and TRBJ1-2, is EPEVTQTPSHQVTQMGQEVILRCVPISNHLYFYWYRQILGQKVEFLVSFYNNEISEKSEIFDDQFSVERPDGSNFTLKIRSTKLEDSAMYFCASNHGGDYGYTFGSGTRLTVV.

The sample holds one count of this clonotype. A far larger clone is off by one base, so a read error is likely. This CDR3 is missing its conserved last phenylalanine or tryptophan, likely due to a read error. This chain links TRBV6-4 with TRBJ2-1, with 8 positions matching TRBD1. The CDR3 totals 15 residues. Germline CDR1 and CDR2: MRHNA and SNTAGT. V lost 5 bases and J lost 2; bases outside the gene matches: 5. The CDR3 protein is CASSPGTGTYNEQFL. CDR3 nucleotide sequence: TGTGCCAGCAGTCCCGGGACAGGCACCTACAATGAGCAGTTCCTC.

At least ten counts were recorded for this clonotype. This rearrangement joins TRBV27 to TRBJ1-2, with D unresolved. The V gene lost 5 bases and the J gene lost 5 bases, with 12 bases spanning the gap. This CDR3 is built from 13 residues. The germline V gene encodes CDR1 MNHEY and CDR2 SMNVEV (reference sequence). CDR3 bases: TGTGCCAGCAGTCTACAGTCGCGGTATGGCTACACCTTC. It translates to CASSLQSRYGYTF.

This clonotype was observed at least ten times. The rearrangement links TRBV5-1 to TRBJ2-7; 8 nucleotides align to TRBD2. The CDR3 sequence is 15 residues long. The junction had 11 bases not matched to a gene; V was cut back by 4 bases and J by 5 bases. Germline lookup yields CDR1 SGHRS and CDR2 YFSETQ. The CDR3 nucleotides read TGCGCCAGCAGCCTACTAGCGGATGGCGGGAACGAGCAGTACTTC. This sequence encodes CASSLLADGGNEQYF.

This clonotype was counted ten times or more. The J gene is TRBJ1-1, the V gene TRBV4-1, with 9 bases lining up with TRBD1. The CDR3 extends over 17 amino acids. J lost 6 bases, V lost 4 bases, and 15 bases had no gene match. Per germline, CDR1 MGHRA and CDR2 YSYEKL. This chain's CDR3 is CASSRQGEGGRDAEAFF. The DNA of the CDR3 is TGCGCCAGCAGCCGACAGGGGGAAGGTGGGAGGGACGCTGAAGCTTTCTTT.

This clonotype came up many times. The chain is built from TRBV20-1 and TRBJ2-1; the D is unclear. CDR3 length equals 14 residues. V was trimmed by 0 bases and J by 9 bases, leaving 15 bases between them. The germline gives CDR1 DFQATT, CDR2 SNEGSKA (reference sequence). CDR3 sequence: CSARDPSSLREQFF. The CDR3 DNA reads TGCAGTGCTAGAGATCCGTCCTCCCTCCGTGAGCAGTTCTTC.

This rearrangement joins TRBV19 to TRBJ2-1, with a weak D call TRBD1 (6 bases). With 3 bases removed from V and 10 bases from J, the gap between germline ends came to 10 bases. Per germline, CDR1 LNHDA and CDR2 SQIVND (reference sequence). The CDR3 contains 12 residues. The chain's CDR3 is CASSIHRVEQFF. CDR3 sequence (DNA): TGTGCCAGTAGTATCCACAGGGTCGAGCAGTTCTTC.

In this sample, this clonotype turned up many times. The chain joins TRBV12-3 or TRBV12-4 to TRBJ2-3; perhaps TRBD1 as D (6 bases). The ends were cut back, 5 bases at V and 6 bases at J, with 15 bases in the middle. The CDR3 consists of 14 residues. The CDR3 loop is CASSQPGHSDTQYF. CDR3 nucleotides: TGTGCCAGCAGTCAACCGGGACATTCGGATACGCAGTATTTT.

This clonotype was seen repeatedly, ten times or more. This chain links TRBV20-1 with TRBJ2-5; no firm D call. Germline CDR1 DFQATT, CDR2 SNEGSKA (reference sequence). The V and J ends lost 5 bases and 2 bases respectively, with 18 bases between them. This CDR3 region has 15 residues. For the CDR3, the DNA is TGCAGTGCTGGCCCATATAAGACGGTTCAAGAGACCCAGTACTTC. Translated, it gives CSAGPYKTVQETQYF.

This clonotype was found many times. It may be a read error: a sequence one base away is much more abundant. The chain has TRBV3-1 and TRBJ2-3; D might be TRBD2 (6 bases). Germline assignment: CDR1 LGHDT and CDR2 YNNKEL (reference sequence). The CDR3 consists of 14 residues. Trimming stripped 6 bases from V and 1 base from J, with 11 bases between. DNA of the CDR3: TGTGCCAGCAGGGGGACTGGCGGCACAGATACGCAGTATTTT. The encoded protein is CASRGTGGTDTQYF.

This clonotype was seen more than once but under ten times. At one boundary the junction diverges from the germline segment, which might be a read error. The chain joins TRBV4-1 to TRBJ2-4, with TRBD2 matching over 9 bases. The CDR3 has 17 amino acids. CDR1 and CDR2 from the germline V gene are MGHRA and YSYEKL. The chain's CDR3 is CASSEDQREAGKNIQYF. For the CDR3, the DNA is TGCGCCAGCAGCGAAGACCAGCGGGAGGCAGGCAAAAACATTCAGTACTTC.